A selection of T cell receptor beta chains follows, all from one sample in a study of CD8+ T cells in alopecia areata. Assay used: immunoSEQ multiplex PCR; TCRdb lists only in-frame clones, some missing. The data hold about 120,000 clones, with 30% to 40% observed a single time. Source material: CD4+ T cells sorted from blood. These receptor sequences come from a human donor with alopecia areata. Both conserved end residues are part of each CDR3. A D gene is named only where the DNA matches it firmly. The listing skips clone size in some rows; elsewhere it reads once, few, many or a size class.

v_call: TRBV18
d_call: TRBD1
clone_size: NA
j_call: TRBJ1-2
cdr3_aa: CATNRATGYSDGYTF
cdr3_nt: TGTGCCACTAACCGCGCGACAGGGTATTCGGATGGCTACACCTTC

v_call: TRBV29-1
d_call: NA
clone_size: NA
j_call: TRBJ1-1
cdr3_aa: CSVEGAFF
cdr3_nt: TGCAGCGTTGAAGGAGCTTTCTTT

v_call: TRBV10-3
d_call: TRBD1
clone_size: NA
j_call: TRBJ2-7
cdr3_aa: CAISDPGPRQGFYEQYF
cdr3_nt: TGTGCCATCAGTGACCCCGGCCCGAGACAGGGATTCTACGAGCAGTACTTC

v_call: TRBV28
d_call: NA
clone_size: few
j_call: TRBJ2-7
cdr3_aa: CASSLPLRASYEQYF
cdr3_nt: TGTGCCAGCAGTCTGCCCTTGAGGGCCTCCTACGAGCAGTACTTC

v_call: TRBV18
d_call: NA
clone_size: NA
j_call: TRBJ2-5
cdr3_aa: CASSPGRVETQYF
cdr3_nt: TGTGCCAGCTCACCGGGACGGGTGGAGACCCAGTACTTC

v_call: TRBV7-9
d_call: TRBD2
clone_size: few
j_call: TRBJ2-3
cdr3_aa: CASSFGLDGDTDTQYF
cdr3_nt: TGTGCCAGCAGCTTCGGACTAGATGGGGACACAGATACGCAGTATTTT

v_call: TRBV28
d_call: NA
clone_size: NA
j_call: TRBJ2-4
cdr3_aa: CASSRLAVARNIQYF
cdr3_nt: TGTGCCAGCAGTCGCTTGGCGGTGGCCAGAAACATTCAGTACTTC

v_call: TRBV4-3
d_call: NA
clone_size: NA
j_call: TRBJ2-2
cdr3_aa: CASSQDGVLATGELFF
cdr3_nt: TGCGCCAGCAGCCAAGATGGGGTTCTGGCCACCGGGGAGCTGTTTTTT

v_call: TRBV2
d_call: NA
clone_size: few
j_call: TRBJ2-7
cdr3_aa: CASNKGPYEQYF
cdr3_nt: TGTGCCAGCAATAAGGGTCCCTACGAGCAGTACTTC

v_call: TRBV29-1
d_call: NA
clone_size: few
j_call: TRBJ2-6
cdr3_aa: CSVDGASGANVLTF
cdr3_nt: TGCAGCGTTGATGGGGCCTCTGGGGCCAACGTCCTGACTTTC

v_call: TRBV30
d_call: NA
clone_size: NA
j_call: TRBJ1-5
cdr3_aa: CAWSVASNQPQHF
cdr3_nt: TGTGCCTGGAGTGTTGCTAGCAATCAGCCCCAGCATTTT

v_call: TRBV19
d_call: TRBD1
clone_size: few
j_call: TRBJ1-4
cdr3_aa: CASHDNRGQGEKLFF
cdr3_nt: TGTGCCAGTCACGACAACAGGGGGCAAGGGGAAAAACTGTTTTTT

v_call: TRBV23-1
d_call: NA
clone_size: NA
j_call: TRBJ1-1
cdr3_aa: CASRPGHGGSNTEAFF
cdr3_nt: TGCGCCAGCAGACCGGGACACGGCGGATCGAACACTGAAGCTTTCTTT

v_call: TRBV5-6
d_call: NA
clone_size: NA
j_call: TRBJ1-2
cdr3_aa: CASSFPVRDYGYTF
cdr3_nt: TGTGCCAGCAGCTTCCCCGTTAGGGACTATGGCTACACCTTC

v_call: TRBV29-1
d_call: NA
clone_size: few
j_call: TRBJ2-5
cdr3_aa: CSVGRSQETQYF
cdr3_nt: TGCAGCGTTGGTCGAAGCCAAGAGACCCAGTACTTC

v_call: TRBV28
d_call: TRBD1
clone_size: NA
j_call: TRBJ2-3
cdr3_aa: CASSLPPQGRTQYF
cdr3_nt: TGTGCCAGCAGTCTCCCCCCACAGGGGAGAACGCAGTATTTT

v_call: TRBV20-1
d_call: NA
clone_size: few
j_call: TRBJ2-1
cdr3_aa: CSAGVFKEQFF
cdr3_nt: TGCAGTGCTGGGGTATTTAAGGAGCAGTTCTTC

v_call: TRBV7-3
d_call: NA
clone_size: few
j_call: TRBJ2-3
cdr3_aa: CASSLSTSTDTQYF
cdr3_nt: TGTGCCAGCAGCTTGTCGACTAGTACAGATACGCAGTATTTT

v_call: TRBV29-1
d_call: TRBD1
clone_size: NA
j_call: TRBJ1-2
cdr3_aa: CSAANRDRARGYTF
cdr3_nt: TGCAGCGCCGCTAACCGGGACAGGGCGAGAGGCTACACCTTC

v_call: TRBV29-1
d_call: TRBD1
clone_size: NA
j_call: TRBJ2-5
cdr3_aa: CSGYRGKETQYF
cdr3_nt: TGCAGCGGATACAGGGGGAAAGAGACCCAGTACTTC

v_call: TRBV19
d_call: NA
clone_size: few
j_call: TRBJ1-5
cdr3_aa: CASTSDSIGYHQPQHF
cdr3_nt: TGTGCCAGTACCTCGGATTCGATCGGCTACCATCAGCCCCAGCATTTT

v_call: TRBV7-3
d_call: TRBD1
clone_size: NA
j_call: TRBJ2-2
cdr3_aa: CASSPRQGATTGELFF
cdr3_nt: TGTGCCAGCAGCCCGCGGCAGGGGGCGACCACCGGGGAGCTGTTTTTT

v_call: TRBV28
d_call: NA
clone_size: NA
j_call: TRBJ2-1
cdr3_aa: CASSSPPALRRSYNEQFF
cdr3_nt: TGTGCCAGCAGTTCTCCCCCGGCCCTGCGGCGGTCCTACAATGAGCAGTTCTTC

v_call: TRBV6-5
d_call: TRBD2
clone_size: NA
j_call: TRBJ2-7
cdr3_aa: CASSQAGASYEQYF
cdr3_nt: TGTGCCAGCAGTCAAGCGGGGGCCTCCTACGAGCAGTACTTC

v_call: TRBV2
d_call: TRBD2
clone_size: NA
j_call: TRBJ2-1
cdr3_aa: CASRRPGTSGNNEQFF
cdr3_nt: TGTGCCAGCAGGCGTCCCGGGACTAGCGGTAACAATGAGCAGTTCTTC

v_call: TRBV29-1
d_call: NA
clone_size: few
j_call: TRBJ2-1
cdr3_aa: CSVEEYRLNEQFF
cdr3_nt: TGCAGCGTTGAAGAGTACAGGCTCAATGAGCAGTTCTTC

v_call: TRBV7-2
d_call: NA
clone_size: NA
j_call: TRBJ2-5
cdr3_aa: CASSLVRLDQETQYF
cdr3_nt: TGTGCCAGCAGCTTAGTCCGACTGGACCAAGAGACCCAGTACTTC

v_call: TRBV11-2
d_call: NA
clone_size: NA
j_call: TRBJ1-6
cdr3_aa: CASSSGGQGHSPLHF
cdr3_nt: TGTGCCAGCAGCTCCGGAGGGCAGGGCCATTCACCCCTCCACTTT

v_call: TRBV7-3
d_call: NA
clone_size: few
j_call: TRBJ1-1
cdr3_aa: CASTQGMGTEAFF
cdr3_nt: TGTGCCAGCACACAGGGAATGGGCACTGAAGCTTTCTTT

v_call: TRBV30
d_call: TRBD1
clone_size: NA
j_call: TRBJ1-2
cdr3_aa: CAWTALGQGGGYTF
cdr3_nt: TGTGCCTGGACAGCACTGGGACAGGGAGGCGGCTACACCTTC

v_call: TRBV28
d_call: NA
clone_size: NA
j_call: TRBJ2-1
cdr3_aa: CASYHLDNEQFF
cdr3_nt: TGTGCCAGCTATCATCTTGACAATGAGCAGTTCTTC

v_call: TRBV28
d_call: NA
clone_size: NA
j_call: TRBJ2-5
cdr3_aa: CASFGTVETQYF
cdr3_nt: TGTGCCAGCTTTGGGACGGTGGAGACCCAGTACTTC

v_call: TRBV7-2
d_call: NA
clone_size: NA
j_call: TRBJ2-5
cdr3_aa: CASSLAGDRGETQYF
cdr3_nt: TGTGCCAGCAGCTTAGCCGGGGATAGAGGGGAGACCCAGTACTTC

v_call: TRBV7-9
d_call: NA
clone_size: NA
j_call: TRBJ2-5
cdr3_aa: CASEKRETQYF
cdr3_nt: TGTGCCAGCGAAAAAAGGGAGACCCAGTACTTC

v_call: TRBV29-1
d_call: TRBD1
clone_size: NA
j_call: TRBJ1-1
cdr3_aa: CSGEGQAKGEAFF
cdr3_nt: TGCAGCGGGGAGGGACAGGCGAAGGGTGAAGCTTTCTTT

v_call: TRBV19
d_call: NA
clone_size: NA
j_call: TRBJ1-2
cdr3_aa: CASSRGRTAYGYTF
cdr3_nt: TGTGCCAGTAGTCGTGGCAGGACCGCCTATGGCTACACCTTC

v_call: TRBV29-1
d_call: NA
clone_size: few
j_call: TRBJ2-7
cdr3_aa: CSVVDRSYEQYF
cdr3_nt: TGCAGCGTGGTCGACCGCTCCTACGAGCAGTACTTC

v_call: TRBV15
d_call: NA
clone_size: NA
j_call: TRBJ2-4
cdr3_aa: CATSRRFSRIAKNIQYF
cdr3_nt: TGTGCCACCAGCCGACGTTTTTCGCGGATAGCCAAAAACATTCAGTACTTC

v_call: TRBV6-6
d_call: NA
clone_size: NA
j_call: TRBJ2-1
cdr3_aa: CASSTVSHEQFF
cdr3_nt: TGTGCCAGCAGTACGGTATCCCATGAGCAGTTCTTC

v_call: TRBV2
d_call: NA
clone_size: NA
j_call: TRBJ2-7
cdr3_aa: CASRQGTFREQYF
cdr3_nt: TGTGCCAGCAGGCAGGGTACCTTCAGGGAGCAGTACTTC